Below, one T cell receptor (beta chain) is given with its context. Libraries were prepared by immunoSEQ multiplex PCR; TCRdb keeps only in-frame clonotypes and omits some of them. The sample includes a few thousand clones, roughly three quarters of them seen just once. Sample time point: inflamed ileum from the surgical specimen. The data are from a study of T cell repertoires in ileal Crohn's disease. Germline V CDR1 and CDR2: SGHRS, YFSETQ. CDR3 size: 16 residues. V shed 3 bases and J 0 bases; nucleotides not matched to a gene: 4. The gene calls are TRBV5-1 and TRBJ1-3, with 9 positions matching TRBD1. Specimen: ileal tissue. The TCR sequence derives from an adult with Crohn's disease. CDR3 amino acids: CASSSGTGYSGNTIYF. DNA of the CDR3: TGCGCCAGCAGCTCCGGGACAGGGTACTCTGGAAACACCATATATTTT.